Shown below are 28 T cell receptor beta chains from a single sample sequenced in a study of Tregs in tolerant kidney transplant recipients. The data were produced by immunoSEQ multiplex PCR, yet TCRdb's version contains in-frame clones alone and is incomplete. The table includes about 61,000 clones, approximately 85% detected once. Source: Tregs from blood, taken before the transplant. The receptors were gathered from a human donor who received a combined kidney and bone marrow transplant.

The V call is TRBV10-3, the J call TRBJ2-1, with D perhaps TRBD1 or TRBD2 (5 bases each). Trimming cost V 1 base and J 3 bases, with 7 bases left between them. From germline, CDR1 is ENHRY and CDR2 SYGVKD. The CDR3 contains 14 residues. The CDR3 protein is CAISEWGNYNEQFF. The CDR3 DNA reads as TGTGCCATCAGTGAGTGGGGGAACTACAATGAGCAGTTCTTC.

CDR3 nucleotide sequence: TGTGCCAGCAAGGCAGGGTTCGGAAACACCATATATTTT. Protein product: CASKAGFGNTIYF. The rearrangement joins TRBV6-6 to TRBJ1-3, with D perhaps TRBD1 (5 bases). Trimming pared 7 bases from V and 4 bases from J, leaving 11 bases between. The germline gives CDR1 MNHNY, CDR2 SVGAGI (reference sequence). This CDR3 is 13 amino acids long.

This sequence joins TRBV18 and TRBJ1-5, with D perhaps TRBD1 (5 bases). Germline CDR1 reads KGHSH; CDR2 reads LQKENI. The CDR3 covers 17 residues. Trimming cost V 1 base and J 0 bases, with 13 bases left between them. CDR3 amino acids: CASSPREGGTSNQPQHF. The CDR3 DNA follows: TGTGCCAGCTCACCACGAGAGGGTGGGACTAGCAATCAGCCCCAGCATTTT.

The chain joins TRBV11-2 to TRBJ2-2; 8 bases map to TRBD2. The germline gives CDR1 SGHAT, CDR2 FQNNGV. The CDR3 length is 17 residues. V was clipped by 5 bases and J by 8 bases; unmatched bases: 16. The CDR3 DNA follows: TGTGCCAGCAGCCCCCGGGGAGCGGGAGTGGTCTCGGGGGAGCTGTTTTTT. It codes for CASSPRGAGVVSGELFF.

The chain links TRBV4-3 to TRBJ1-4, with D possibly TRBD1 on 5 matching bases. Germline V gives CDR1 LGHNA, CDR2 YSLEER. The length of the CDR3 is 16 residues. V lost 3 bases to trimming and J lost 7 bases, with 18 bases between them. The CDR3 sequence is CASSQASRGVGEKLFF. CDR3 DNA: TGCGCCAGCAGCCAGGCTTCAAGGGGTGTTGGTGAAAAACTGTTTTTT.

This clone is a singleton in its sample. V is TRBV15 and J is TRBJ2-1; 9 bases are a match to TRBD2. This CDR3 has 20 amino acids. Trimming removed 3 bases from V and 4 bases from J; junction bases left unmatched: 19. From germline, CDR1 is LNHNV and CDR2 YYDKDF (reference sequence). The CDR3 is CATSRSGHLWGREGYNEQFF. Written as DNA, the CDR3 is TGTGCCACCAGCAGGTCGGGACATCTCTGGGGGCGGGAGGGGTACAATGAGCAGTTCTTC.

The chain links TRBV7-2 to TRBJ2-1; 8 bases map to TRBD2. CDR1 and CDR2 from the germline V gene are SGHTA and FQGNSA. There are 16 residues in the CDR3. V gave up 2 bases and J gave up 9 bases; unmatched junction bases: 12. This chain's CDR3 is CASSLIGTSRLGEQFF. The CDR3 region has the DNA TGTGCCAGCAGCTTAATCGGGACTAGTCGGCTCGGTGAGCAGTTCTTC.

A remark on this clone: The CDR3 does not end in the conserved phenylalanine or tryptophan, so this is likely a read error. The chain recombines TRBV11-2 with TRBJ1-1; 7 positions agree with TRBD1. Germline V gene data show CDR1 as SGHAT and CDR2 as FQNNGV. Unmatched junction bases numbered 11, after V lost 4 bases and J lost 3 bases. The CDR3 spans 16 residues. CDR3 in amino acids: CASSSGQARVDTEAFL. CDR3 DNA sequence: TGTGCCAGCAGCTCCGGACAGGCGAGGGTGGACACTGAAGCTTTCCTT.

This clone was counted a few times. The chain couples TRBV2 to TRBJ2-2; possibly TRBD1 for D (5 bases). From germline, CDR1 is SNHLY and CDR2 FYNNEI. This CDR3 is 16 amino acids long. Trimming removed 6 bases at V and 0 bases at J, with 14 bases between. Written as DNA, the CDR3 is TGTGCCAGCAGGACAGAATTGGCGGCGAACACCGGGGAGCTGTTTTTT. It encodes CASRTELAANTGELFF.

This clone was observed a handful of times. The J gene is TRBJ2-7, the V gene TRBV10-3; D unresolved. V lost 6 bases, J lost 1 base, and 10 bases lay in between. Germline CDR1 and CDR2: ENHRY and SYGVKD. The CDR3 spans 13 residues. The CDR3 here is CAIRDGNSYEQYF. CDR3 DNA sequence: TGTGCCATCAGAGACGGCAATTCCTACGAGCAGTACTTC.

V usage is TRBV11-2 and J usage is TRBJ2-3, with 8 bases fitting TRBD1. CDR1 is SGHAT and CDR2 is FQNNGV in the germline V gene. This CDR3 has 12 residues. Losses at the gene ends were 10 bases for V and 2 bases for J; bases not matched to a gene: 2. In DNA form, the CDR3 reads TGTGCCACCAGGGGGCCCACAGATACGCAGTATTTT. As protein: CATRGPTDTQYF.

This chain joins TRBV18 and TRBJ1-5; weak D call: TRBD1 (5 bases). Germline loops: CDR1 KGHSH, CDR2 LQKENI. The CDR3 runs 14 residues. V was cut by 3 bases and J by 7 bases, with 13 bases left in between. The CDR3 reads CASSPTGGRQPQHF. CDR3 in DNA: TGTGCCAGCTCACCGACCGGGGGTAGGCAGCCCCAGCATTTT.

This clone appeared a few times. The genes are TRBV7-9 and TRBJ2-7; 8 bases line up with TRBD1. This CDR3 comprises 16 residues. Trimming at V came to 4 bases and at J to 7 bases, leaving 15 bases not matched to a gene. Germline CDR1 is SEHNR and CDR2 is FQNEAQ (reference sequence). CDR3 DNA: TGTGCCAGCAGCTCCTGGAGGGGGCAGGGGGCGCGAGAGCAGTACTTC. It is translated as CASSSWRGQGAREQYF.

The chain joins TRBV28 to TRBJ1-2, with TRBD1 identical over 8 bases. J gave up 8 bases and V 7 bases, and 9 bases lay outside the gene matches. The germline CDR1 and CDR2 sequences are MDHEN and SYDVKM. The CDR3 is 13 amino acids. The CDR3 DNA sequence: TGTGCCAGCATCGCCACAGGGGGGAGCGGCTACACCTTC. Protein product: CASIATGGSGYTF.

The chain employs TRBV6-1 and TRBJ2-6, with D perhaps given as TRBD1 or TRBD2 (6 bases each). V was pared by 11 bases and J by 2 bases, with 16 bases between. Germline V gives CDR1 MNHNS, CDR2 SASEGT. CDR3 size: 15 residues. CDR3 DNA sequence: TGTGCCGTCCAGGGTGGGGGGCCTGGGGCCAACGTCCTGACTTTC. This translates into CAVQGGGPGANVLTF.

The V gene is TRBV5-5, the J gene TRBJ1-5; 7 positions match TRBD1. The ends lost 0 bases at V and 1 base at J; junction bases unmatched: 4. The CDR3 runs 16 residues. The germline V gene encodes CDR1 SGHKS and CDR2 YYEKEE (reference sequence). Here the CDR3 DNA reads TGTGCCAGCAGCTTGGAAGGGGGCTGGAGCAATCAGCCCCAGCATTTT. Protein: CASSLEGGWSNQPQHF.

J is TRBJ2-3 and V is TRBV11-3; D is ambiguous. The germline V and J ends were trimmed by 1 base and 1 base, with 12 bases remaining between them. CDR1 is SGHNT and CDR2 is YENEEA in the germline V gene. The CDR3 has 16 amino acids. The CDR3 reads CASSLGLGPGTDTQYF. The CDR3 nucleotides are TGTGCCAGCAGCTTAGGCCTTGGTCCAGGCACAGATACGCAGTATTTT. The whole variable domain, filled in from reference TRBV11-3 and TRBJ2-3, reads EAGVVQSPRYKIIEKKQPVAFWCNPISGHNTLYWYLQNLGQGPELLIRYENEEAVDDSQLPKDRFSAERLKGVDSTLKIQPAELGDSAVYLCASSLGLGPGTDTQYFGPGTRLTVL.

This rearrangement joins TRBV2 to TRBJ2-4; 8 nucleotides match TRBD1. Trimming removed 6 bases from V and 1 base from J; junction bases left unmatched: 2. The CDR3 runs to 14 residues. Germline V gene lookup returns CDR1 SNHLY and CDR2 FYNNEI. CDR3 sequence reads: CASRDRAAKNIQYF. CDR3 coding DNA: TGTGCCAGCAGGGACAGGGCGGCCAAAAACATTCAGTACTTC.

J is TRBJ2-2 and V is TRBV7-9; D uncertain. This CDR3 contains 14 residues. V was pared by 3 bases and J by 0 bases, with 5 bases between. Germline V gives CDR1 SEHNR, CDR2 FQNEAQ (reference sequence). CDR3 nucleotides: TGTGCCAGCAGCTTGAACACGAACACCGGGGAGCTGTTTTTT. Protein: CASSLNTNTGELFF.

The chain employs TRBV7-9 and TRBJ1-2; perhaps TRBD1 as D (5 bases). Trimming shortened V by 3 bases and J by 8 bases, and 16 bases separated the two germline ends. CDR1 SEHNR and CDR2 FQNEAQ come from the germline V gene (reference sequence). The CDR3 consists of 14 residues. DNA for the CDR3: TGTGCCAGCAGCTTGTCCGGACAAGGCGGGGGCTACACCTTC. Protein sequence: CASSLSGQGGGYTF. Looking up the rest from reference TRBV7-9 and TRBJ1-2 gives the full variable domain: DTGVSQNPRHKITKRGQNVTFRCDPISEHNRLYWYRQTLGQGPEFLTYFQNEAQLEKSRLLSDRFSAERPKGSFSTLEIQRTEQGDSAMYLCASSLSGQGGGYTFGSGTRLTVV.

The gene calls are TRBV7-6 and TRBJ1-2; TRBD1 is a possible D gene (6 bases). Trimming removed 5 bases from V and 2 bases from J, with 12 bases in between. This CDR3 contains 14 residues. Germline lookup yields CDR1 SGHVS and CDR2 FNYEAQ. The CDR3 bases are TGTGCCAGCAGCCCGTGGGGGGGCAACTATGGCTACACCTTC. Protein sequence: CASSPWGGNYGYTF.

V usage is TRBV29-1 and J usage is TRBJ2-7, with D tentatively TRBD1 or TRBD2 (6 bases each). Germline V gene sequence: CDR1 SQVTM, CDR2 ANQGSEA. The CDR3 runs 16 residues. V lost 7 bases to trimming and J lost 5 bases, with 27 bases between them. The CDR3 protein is CSAHRRRGANINEQYF. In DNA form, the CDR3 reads TGCAGCGCCCACCGCCGGAGGGGGGCAAACATCAACGAGCAGTACTTC.

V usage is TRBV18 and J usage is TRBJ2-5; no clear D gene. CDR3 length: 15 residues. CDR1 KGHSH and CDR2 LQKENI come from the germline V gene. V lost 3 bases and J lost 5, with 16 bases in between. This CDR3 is CASSPGSGRAETQYF. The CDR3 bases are TGTGCCAGCTCACCGGGTTCGGGCCGCGCGGAGACCCAGTACTTC.

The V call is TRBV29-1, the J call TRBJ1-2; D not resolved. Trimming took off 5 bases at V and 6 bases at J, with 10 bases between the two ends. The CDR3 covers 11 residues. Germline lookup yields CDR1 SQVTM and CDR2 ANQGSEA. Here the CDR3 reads CSVLSLDGYTF. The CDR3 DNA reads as TGCAGCGTTCTATCTCTGGATGGCTACACCTTC.

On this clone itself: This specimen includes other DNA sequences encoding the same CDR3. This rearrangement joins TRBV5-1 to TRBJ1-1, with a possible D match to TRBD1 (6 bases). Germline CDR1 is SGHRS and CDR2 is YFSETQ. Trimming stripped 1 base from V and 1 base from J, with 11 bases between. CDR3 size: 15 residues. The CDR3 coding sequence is TGCGCCAGCAGCTTGTGGGGGCAGGGGAACACTGAAGCTTTCTTT. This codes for CASSLWGQGNTEAFF.

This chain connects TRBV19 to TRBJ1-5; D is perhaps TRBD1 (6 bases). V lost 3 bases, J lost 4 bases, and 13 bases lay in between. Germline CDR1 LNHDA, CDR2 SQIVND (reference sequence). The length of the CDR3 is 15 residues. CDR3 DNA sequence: TGTGCCAGTAGTATTAAAGGGACAACAAATCAGCCCCAGCATTTT. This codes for CASSIKGTTNQPQHF.

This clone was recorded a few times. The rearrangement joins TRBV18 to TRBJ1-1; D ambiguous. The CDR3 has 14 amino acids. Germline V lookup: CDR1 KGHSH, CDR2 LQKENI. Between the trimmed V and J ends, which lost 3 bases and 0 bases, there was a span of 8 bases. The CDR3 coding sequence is TGTGCCAGCTCACCTGCGTTCATGAACACTGAAGCTTTCTTT. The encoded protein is CASSPAFMNTEAFF.

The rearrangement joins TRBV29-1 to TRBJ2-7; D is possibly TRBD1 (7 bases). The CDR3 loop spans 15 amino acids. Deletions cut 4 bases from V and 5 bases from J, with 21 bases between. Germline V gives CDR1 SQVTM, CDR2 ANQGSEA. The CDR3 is CSVGRTGGGRNEQYF. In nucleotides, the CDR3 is TGCAGCGTTGGGCGGACAGGAGGGGGCCGAAACGAGCAGTACTTC.